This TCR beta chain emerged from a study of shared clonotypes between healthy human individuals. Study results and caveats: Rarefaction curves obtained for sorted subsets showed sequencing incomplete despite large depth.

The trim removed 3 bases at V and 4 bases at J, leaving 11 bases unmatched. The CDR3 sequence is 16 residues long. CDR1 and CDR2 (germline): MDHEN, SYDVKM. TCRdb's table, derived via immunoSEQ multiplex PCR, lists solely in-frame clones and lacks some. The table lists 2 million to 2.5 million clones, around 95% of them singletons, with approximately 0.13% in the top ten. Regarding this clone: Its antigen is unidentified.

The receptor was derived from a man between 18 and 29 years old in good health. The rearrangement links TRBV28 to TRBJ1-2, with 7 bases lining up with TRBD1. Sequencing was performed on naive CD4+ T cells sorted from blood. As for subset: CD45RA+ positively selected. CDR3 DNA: TGTGCCAGCAGTTTTGTGGAAGGGGGCTCGTCCTATGGCTACACCTTC. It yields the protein CASSFVEGGSSYGYTF.